Following are 25 T cell receptor beta chains from one sample sequenced in a study of blood T cell repertoires in COVID-19. Sequencing was performed with immunoSEQ multiplex PCR; in TCRdb, only in-frame clones are kept and a portion is missing. Of around 250,000 clones listed, 80% to 90% are singletons. The specimen sequenced was PBMCs or T cells enriched from blood (not recorded which). Receptors originate from a woman aged 30 to 39 with acute COVID-19.

V gene TRBV7-9 combines with J gene TRBJ2-1; 12 nucleotides line up with TRBD1. Germline V CDR1 and CDR2: SEHNR, FQNEAQ (reference sequence). CDR3 length: 17 amino acids. With 3 bases clipped from V and 5 bases from J, the junction kept 8 bases outside the gene matches. This CDR3 reads CASSLRDRGPVHNEQFF. For the CDR3, the DNA is TGTGCCAGCAGCTTGAGGGACAGGGGGCCTGTCCACAATGAGCAGTTCTTC.

The V gene is TRBV11-2, the J gene TRBJ2-1; a possible D gene is TRBD1 (6 bases). Trimming shortened V by 4 bases and J by 1 base, and 11 bases separated the two germline ends. In germline, CDR1 is SGHAT, CDR2 FQNNGV. The CDR3 consists of 15 residues. CDR3 DNA: TGTGCCAGCAGCTCAACCCAGGGGTCCTACAATGAGCAGTTCTTC. Translated: CASSSTQGSYNEQFF. The complete variable domain, with remaining parts taken from reference TRBV11-2 and TRBJ2-1, reads EAGVAQSPRYKIIEKRQSVAFWCNPISGHATLYWYQQILGQGPKLLIQFQNNGVVDDSQLPKDRFSAERLKGVDSTLKIQPAKLEDSAVYLCASSSTQGSYNEQFFGPGTRLTVL.

The chain combines TRBV28 with TRBJ2-7; the match to TRBD1 covers 7 bases. CDR3 length: 19 amino acids. Losses at the gene ends were 4 bases for V and 0 bases for J; bases not matched to a gene: 18. The germline V gene has CDR1 MDHEN and CDR2 SYDVKM. DNA for the CDR3: TGTGCCAGCAGTTCGACCATAGCCCCCGGGACAGTAAACTCCTACGAGCAGTACTTC. As protein: CASSSTIAPGTVNSYEQYF.

CDR3 sequence: CASSGGNNYNEQFF. CDR3 sequence (DNA): TGTGCCAGCAGCGGAGGAAACAACTACAATGAGCAGTTCTTC. The V gene is TRBV9, the J gene TRBJ2-1; D gene ambiguous. Looked up from germline, CDR1 is SGDLS and CDR2 is YYNGEE. The CDR3 extends over 14 amino acids. V lost 3 bases and J lost 3, with 10 bases in between.

The chain is built from TRBV19 and TRBJ1-1; D not certain. Deletions cut 7 bases from V and 0 bases from J, with 15 bases between. The CDR3 contains 15 residues. In germline, CDR1 is LNHDA, CDR2 SQIVND (reference sequence). CDR3 loop: CASTFERAMNTEAFF. The CDR3 bases are TGTGCCAGTACGTTTGAGAGGGCGATGAACACTGAAGCTTTCTTT. Using reference TRBV19 and TRBJ1-1 for the parts outside the CDR3, the full variable domain is DGGITQSPKYLFRKEGQNVTLSCEQNLNHDAMYWYRQDPGQGLRLIYYSQIVNDFQKGDIAEGYSVSREKKESFPLTVTSAQKNPTAFYLCASTFERAMNTEAFFGQGTRLTVV.

CDR3 DNA: TGTGCCAGCAGCTTAGCCGGGACAGGGGGTCTCAATGAGCAGTTCTTC. This gives the protein CASSLAGTGGLNEQFF. V and J are TRBV7-9 and TRBJ2-1; 11 bases match TRBD1. Germline V gene sequence: CDR1 SEHNR, CDR2 FQNEAQ (reference sequence). Unmatched junction bases numbered 4, after V lost 0 bases and J lost 6 bases. The CDR3 extends over 16 amino acids. Variable domain in full (rest from reference TRBV7-9 and TRBJ2-1): DTGVSQNPRHKITKRGQNVTFRCDPISEHNRLYWYRQTLGQGPEFLTYFQNEAQLEKSRLLSDRFSAERPKGSFSTLEIQRTEQGDSAMYLCASSLAGTGGLNEQFFGPGTRLTVL.

The genes are TRBV5-1 and TRBJ2-7; tentatively, D is TRBD2 (6 bases). The length of the CDR3 is 15 residues. Germline V gene sequence: CDR1 SGHRS, CDR2 YFSETQ. Trimming cost V 0 bases and J 2 bases, with 12 bases left between them. CDR3 region: CASSLGERAAYEQYF. In DNA form, the CDR3 reads TGCGCCAGCAGCTTGGGAGAGCGGGCCGCCTACGAGCAGTACTTC.

This clone was observed a single time. This chain links TRBV28 with TRBJ2-1; a weak D match, TRBD2 (5 bases). The CDR3 covers 15 residues. V lost 3 bases and J lost 6, with 15 bases in between. Germline V gives CDR1 MDHEN, CDR2 SYDVKM. This chain's CDR3 is CASSFLLPGSNEQFF. The CDR3 DNA sequence: TGTGCCAGCAGTTTCCTGCTTCCGGGATCCAATGAGCAGTTCTTC.

This chain connects TRBV5-1 to TRBJ2-7; weak D call: TRBD2 (5 bases). Germline V gives CDR1 SGHRS, CDR2 YFSETQ. CDR3 length equals 14 residues. The V and J ends lost 4 bases and 5 bases respectively, with 16 bases between them. The DNA of the CDR3 is TGCGCCAGCAGCCAACGGGGTGGGCCCGACGAGCAGTACTTC. This sequence encodes CASSQRGGPDEQYF.

This chain uses TRBV19 with TRBJ2-1; 7 bases match TRBD2. The CDR3 sequence is 14 residues long. J was trimmed by 2 bases and V by 7 bases; bases with no gene match: 5. Germline-derived CDR1 and CDR2 are LNHDA and SQIVND (reference sequence). The CDR3 DNA reads as TGTGCCAGTATTAAAGCGGGGCCCTACAATGAGCAGTTCTTC. Translating it yields CASIKAGPYNEQFF.

The V and J genes are TRBV6-2 or TRBV6-3 and TRBJ2-1; TRBD2 agrees at 14 bases. Trimming removed 6 bases from V and 7 bases from J; junction bases left unmatched: 32. The CDR3 totals 24 residues. CDR1 and CDR2 (germline): MNHEY, SVGEGT. The CDR3 sequence: CASSPILTKTGGGLAGGIWNEQFF. CDR3 in DNA: TGTGCCAGCAGCCCGATACTGACTAAGACAGGGGGCGGACTAGCGGGAGGAATTTGGAATGAGCAGTTCTTC.

CDR3 nucleotide sequence: TGTGCCAGCAGTTTAGTTCCCAGGGCCTCCTCTGGAAACACCATATATTTT. Its translation is CASSLVPRASSGNTIYF. The rearrangement uses TRBV28 and TRBJ1-3; D possibly corresponds to TRBD1 (5 bases). The CDR3 contains 17 residues. V was cut by 2 bases and J by 0 bases, with 14 bases left in between. The germline V gene has CDR1 MDHEN and CDR2 SYDVKM. Complete variable domain (other parts from reference TRBV28 and TRBJ1-3): DVKVTQSSRYLVKRTGEKVFLECVQDMDHENMFWYRQDPGLGLRLIYFSYDVKMKEKGDIPEGYSVSREKKERFSLILESASTNQTSMYLCASSLVPRASSGNTIYFGEGSWLTVV.

The rearrangement joins TRBV7-9 to TRBJ2-3; TRBD1 might be the D (5 bases). Germline CDR1 reads SEHNR; CDR2 reads FQNEAQ (reference sequence). V lost 5 bases and J lost 4, with 13 bases in between. CDR3 length: 14 residues. CDR3 protein: CASSGAQGPDTQYF. The CDR3 nucleotides are TGTGCCAGCAGCGGTGCTCAGGGCCCAGATACGCAGTATTTT. Supplemented by reference TRBV7-9 and TRBJ2-3, the full variable domain reads DTGVSQNPRHKITKRGQNVTFRCDPISEHNRLYWYRQTLGQGPEFLTYFQNEAQLEKSRLLSDRFSAERPKGSFSTLEIQRTEQGDSAMYLCASSGAQGPDTQYFGPGTRLTVL.

The J gene is TRBJ2-7, the V gene TRBV27, with TRBD2 matching 9 bases. The ends lost 5 bases at V and 6 bases at J; junction bases unmatched: 14. This CDR3 comprises 16 residues. From germline, CDR1 is MNHEY and CDR2 SMNVEV (reference sequence). The CDR3 protein is CASSRVRLAGPLEQYF. The CDR3 DNA reads TGTGCCAGCAGTAGGGTTCGGCTAGCGGGACCTCTCGAGCAGTACTTC.

The chain links TRBV6-1 to TRBJ1-1; possible D gene TRBD1, 5 bases. Germline CDR1 reads MNHNS; CDR2 reads SASEGT. The CDR3 consists of 13 residues. Trimming took off 3 bases at V and 7 bases at J, with 12 bases between the two ends. The CDR3 nucleotides are TGTGCCAGCAGTGATCTAGGGGCAAATGAAGCTTTCTTT. Translation: CASSDLGANEAFF.

The chain is built from TRBV13 and TRBJ2-1; D is perhaps TRBD2 (5 bases). The length of the CDR3 is 17 residues. The V end was cut by 0 bases, the J end by 0 bases, with 12 bases between. Germline CDR1 and CDR2: PRHDT and FYEKMQ (reference sequence). The CDR3 loop reads CASSLGRAPSSYNEQFF. The CDR3 region has the DNA TGTGCCAGCAGCTTAGGGAGGGCGCCGAGCTCCTACAATGAGCAGTTCTTC.

The chain carries TRBV20-1 and TRBJ2-7, with 11 bases that match TRBD2. This CDR3 contains 15 residues. Per the germline V gene, CDR1 is DFQATT and CDR2 is SNEGSKA (reference sequence). V lost 3 bases to trimming and J lost 3 bases; unmatched junction nucleotides: 7. This chain's CDR3 is CSASSLAGVVYEQYF. The CDR3 DNA reads TGCAGTGCTAGTTCACTAGCGGGAGTAGTCTACGAGCAGTACTTC.

The chain couples TRBV5-4 to TRBJ2-2; the match to TRBD1 covers 8 bases. Germline CDR1 and CDR2: SGHNT and YYREEE (reference sequence). The CDR3 loop spans 14 amino acids. V lost 4 bases to trimming and J lost 4 bases; unmatched junction nucleotides: 3. CDR3 protein: CASSQTGVTGELFF. The CDR3 DNA reads as TGTGCCAGCAGCCAGACAGGGGTCACCGGGGAGCTGTTTTTT.

V usage is TRBV30 and J usage is TRBJ2-7; tentative D call: TRBD2 (6 bases). V lost 4 bases and J 5 bases, leaving 12 bases between the germline ends. Per the germline V gene, CDR1 is GTSNPN and CDR2 is SVGIG (reference sequence). This CDR3 is 12 amino acids long. CDR3 DNA sequence: TGTGCCTGGACACCCGGCGGGAACGAGCAGTACTTC. As protein: CAWTPGGNEQYF.

This chain joins TRBV19 and TRBJ1-5; no firm D call. Trimming pared 5 bases from V and 0 bases from J, leaving 11 bases between. In germline, CDR1 is LNHDA, CDR2 SQIVND (reference sequence). The length of the CDR3 is 15 residues. The CDR3 protein is CASSGERISNQPQHF. In nucleotides, the CDR3 is TGTGCCAGTAGTGGGGAGAGAATTAGCAATCAGCCCCAGCATTTT.

CDR3 residues: CASSQLLAGLSTDTQYF. The CDR3 DNA is TGCGCCAGCAGCCAACTACTAGCGGGATTAAGCACAGATACGCAGTATTTT. The chain recombines TRBV4-1 with TRBJ2-3; 10 bases fit TRBD2. The germline gives CDR1 MGHRA, CDR2 YSYEKL. This CDR3 contains 17 residues. After removal of 2 bases from V and 0 bases from J, the junction contained 5 bases not matched to a gene.

The chain's CDR3 is CAISEKRGSGNTIYF. The DNA of the CDR3 is TGTGCCATCAGTGAGAAGCGGGGCTCTGGAAACACCATATATTTT. The chain has TRBV10-3 and TRBJ1-3; D remains ambiguous. This CDR3 has 15 residues. CDR1 ENHRY and CDR2 SYGVKD come from the germline V gene. Trimming took 2 bases from V and 0 from J, leaving 8 bases between them.

The table lists this clone with a few counts. The rearrangement joins TRBV5-1 to TRBJ2-2; D perhaps matches TRBD1 (5 bases). Germline CDR1 is SGHRS and CDR2 is YFSETQ. Trimming pared 5 bases from V and 2 bases from J, leaving 13 bases between. The CDR3 loop spans 15 amino acids. The CDR3 region has the DNA TGCGCCAGCAGTAAGGAGCAGGGCAACACCGGGGAGCTGTTTTTT. It encodes CASSKEQGNTGELFF. Supplemented by reference TRBV5-1 and TRBJ2-2, the full variable domain reads KAGVTQTPRYLIKTRGQQVTLSCSPISGHRSVSWYQQTPGQGLQFLFEYFSETQRNKGNFPGRFSGRQFSNSRSEMNVSTLELGDSALYLCASSKEQGNTGELFFGEGSRLTVL.

This clone was picked up a small number of times. The chain is built from TRBV7-8 and TRBJ2-7; D unclear. Trimming removed 2 bases at V and 0 bases at J, with 11 bases between. Germline-derived CDR1 and CDR2 are SGHVS and FQNEAQ. The CDR3 consists of 15 residues. The CDR3 coding sequence is TGTGCCAGCAGCTTACCGGGTTCCCCCTCCTACGAGCAGTACTTC. The encoded protein is CASSLPGSPSYEQYF.

The chain combines TRBV11-1 with TRBJ2-3, with 10 bases identical to TRBD2. V dropped 5 bases and J dropped 3; count of bases not matched to a gene: 8. Germline loops: CDR1 SGHAT, CDR2 FQDESV (reference sequence). The CDR3 loop spans 16 amino acids. CDR3 sequence (DNA): TGTGCCAGCAGCGTAGGTCTAGCGGGAGCAACAGATACGCAGTATTTT. This encodes CASSVGLAGATDTQYF. Based on the CDR3 plus reference TRBV11-1 and TRBJ2-3, the full variable domain is EAEVAQSPRYKITEKSQAVAFWCDPISGHATLYWYRQILGQGPELLVQFQDESVVDDSQLPKDRFSAERLKGVDSTLKIQPAELGDSAMYLCASSVGLAGATDTQYFGPGTRLTVL.